The rows below give T cell receptor beta chains drawn from one sample of a study of pediatric ulcerative colitis. The data were produced by immunoSEQ multiplex PCR, yet TCRdb's version contains in-frame clones alone and is incomplete. The sample includes tens of thousands of clones, 86% of them seen just once. The sequenced material came from blood. These receptors were obtained from a boy younger than 18 with severe ulcerative colitis. CDR3s include the opening cysteine and the closing phenylalanine or tryptophan. The order of the fields is CDR3 length, V gene, J gene, D gene, clone size, CDR3 protein, CDR3 DNA. The D gene is left open where the match is weak. The size field is filled for only some rows; it gives once, few, many or a size class.

len: 17
v_gene: TRBV29-1
j_gene: TRBJ2-6
d_gene: -
abundance: -
CDR3aa: CSVAGDPGRSGANVLTF
CDR3nt: TGCAGCGTTGCAGGAGACCCTGGCCGCTCTGGGGCCAACGTCCTGACTTTC

len: 17
v_gene: TRBV6-1
j_gene: TRBJ2-3
d_gene: -
abundance: -
CDR3aa: CASSEIGGGGPRDTQYF
CDR3nt: TGTGCCAGCAGTGAAATAGGGGGGGGAGGGCCTCGAGATACGCAGTATTTT

len: 13
v_gene: TRBV10-2
j_gene: TRBJ2-1
d_gene: -
abundance: -
CDR3aa: CASSELRYNEQFF
CDR3nt: TGCGCCAGCAGTGAGTTGAGGTACAATGAGCAGTTCTTC

len: 13
v_gene: TRBV28
j_gene: TRBJ1-1
d_gene: -
abundance: few
CDR3aa: CASSSPWDTEAFF
CDR3nt: TGTGCCAGCAGTTCTCCGTGGGACACTGAAGCTTTCTTT

len: 16
v_gene: TRBV25-1
j_gene: TRBJ1-4
d_gene: -
abundance: -
CDR3aa: CASSGPQGPTNEKLFF
CDR3nt: TGTGCCAGCAGCGGCCCCCAGGGTCCCACTAATGAAAAACTGTTTTTT

len: 14
v_gene: TRBV10-1
j_gene: TRBJ1-1
d_gene: TRBD1
abundance: -
CDR3aa: CASSAGGMNTEAFF
CDR3nt: TGCGCCAGCAGCGCAGGGGGCATGAACACTGAAGCTTTCTTT

len: 15
v_gene: TRBV6-5
j_gene: TRBJ2-5
d_gene: -
abundance: -
CDR3aa: CASSPVYGSWETQYF
CDR3nt: TGTGCCAGCAGTCCGGTCTACGGGAGCTGGGAGACCCAGTACTTC

len: 17
v_gene: TRBV21-1
j_gene: TRBJ2-2
d_gene: -
abundance: -
CDR3aa: CASTGTSGTMNTGELFF
CDR3nt: TGTGCCAGCACCGGGACTAGCGGGACGATGAACACCGGGGAGCTGTTTTTT

len: 14
v_gene: TRBV15
j_gene: TRBJ2-5
d_gene: -
abundance: few
CDR3aa: CATSRGGLQETQYF
CDR3nt: TGTGCCACCAGCAGAGGAGGACTCCAAGAGACCCAGTACTTC

len: 14
v_gene: TRBV29-1
j_gene: TRBJ1-2
d_gene: -
abundance: -
CDR3aa: CSVVSDRRPYGYTF
CDR3nt: TGCAGCGTTGTAAGCGACAGGCGGCCCTATGGCTACACCTTC

len: 16
v_gene: TRBV5-8
j_gene: TRBJ1-5
d_gene: TRBD1
abundance: -
CDR3aa: CASSLGDRGRNQPQHF
CDR3nt: TGTGCCAGCAGCTTGGGGGACAGGGGACGTAATCAGCCCCAGCATTTT

len: 13
v_gene: TRBV29-1
j_gene: TRBJ2-7
d_gene: -
abundance: -
CDR3aa: CSADNDLLGEQYF
CDR3nt: TGCAGCGCAGACAATGATCTATTGGGCGAGCAGTACTTC

len: 15
v_gene: TRBV5-4
j_gene: TRBJ1-4
d_gene: -
abundance: -
CDR3aa: CASSLVGSGNEKLFF
CDR3nt: TGTGCCAGCAGCTTGGTGGGGTCAGGGAATGAAAAACTGTTTTTT

len: 14
v_gene: TRBV4-3
j_gene: TRBJ2-5
d_gene: TRBD2
abundance: -
CDR3aa: CASSPGLAEETQYF
CDR3nt: TGCGCCAGCAGCCCCGGACTAGCGGAAGAGACCCAGTACTTC

len: 15
v_gene: TRBV6-6
j_gene: TRBJ1-1
d_gene: -
abundance: -
CDR3aa: CASGLDRGPNTEAFF
CDR3nt: TGTGCCAGCGGACTTGACCGGGGCCCGAACACTGAAGCTTTCTTT

len: 14
v_gene: TRBV15
j_gene: TRBJ1-5
d_gene: -
abundance: few
CDR3aa: CATGWYSSNQPQHF
CDR3nt: TGTGCCACCGGGTGGTATAGTAGCAATCAGCCCCAGCATTTT

len: 14
v_gene: TRBV10-3
j_gene: TRBJ2-1
d_gene: -
abundance: -
CDR3aa: CAISRDQNSNEQFF
CDR3nt: TGTGCCATCAGCCGGGACCAAAACTCCAATGAGCAGTTCTTC

len: 14
v_gene: TRBV7-9
j_gene: TRBJ2-1
d_gene: -
abundance: -
CDR3aa: CASSLGQLYNEQFF
CDR3nt: TGTGCCAGCAGCTTAGGGCAGTTATACAATGAGCAGTTCTTC

len: 14
v_gene: TRBV2
j_gene: TRBJ1-1
d_gene: -
abundance: -
CDR3aa: CASSEDRVATEAFF
CDR3nt: TGTGCCAGCAGTGAAGACAGGGTCGCCACTGAAGCTTTCTTT

len: 12
v_gene: TRBV30
j_gene: TRBJ2-7
d_gene: -
abundance: -
CDR3aa: CAWSGTTNEQYF
CDR3nt: TGTGCCTGGAGCGGGACAACCAACGAGCAGTACTTC

len: 12
v_gene: TRBV6-5
j_gene: TRBJ1-1
d_gene: -
abundance: -
CDR3aa: CASSSGTFEAFF
CDR3nt: TGTGCCAGCAGTAGCGGGACTTTCGAAGCTTTCTTT